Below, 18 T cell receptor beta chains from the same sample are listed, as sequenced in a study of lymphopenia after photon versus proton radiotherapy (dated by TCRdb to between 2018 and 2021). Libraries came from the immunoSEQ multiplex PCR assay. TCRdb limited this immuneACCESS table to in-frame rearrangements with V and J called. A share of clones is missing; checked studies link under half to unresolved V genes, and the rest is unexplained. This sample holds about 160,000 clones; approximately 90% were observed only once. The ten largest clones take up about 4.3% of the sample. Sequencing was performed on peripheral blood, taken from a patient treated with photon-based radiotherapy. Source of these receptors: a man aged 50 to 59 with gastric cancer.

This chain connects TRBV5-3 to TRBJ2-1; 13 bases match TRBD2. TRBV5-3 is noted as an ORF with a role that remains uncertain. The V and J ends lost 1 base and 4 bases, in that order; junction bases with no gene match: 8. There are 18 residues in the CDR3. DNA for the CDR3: TGTGCCAGAAGCTTGAGGACTAGCGGGAGCGTGACATACAATGAGCAGTTCTTC. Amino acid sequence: CARSLRTSGSVTYNEQFF.

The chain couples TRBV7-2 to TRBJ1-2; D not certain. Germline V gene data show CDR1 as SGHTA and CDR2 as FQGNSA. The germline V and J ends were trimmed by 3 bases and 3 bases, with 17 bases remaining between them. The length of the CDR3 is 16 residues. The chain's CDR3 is CASSFDQRGSDYGYTF. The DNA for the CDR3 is TGTGCCAGCAGCTTCGACCAACGGGGATCGGACTATGGCTACACCTTC. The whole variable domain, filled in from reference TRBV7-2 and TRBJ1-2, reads GAGVSQSPSNKVTEKGKDVELRCDPISGHTALYWYRQSLGQGLEFLIYFQGNSAPDKSGLPSDRFSAERTGGSVSTLTIQRTQQEDSAVYLCASSFDQRGSDYGYTFGSGTRLTVV.

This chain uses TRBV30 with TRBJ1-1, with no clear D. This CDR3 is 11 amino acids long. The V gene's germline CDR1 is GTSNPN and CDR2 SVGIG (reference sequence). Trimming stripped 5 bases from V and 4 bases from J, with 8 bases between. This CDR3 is CAWVGITEAFF. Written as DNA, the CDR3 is TGTGCCTGGGTTGGAATCACTGAAGCTTTCTTT.

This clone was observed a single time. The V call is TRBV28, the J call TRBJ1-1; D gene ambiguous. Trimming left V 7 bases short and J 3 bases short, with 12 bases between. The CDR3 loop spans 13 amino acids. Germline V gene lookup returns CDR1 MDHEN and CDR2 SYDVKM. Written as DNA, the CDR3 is TGTGCCAGCACCCTCAGAAGGGACACTGAAGCTTTCTTT. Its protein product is CASTLRRDTEAFF.

CDR3 amino acids: CASSLSPGREFF. The CDR3 DNA is TGTGCCAGCAGTTTATCTCCGGGACGAGAGTTCTTC. The V and J genes are TRBV28 and TRBJ2-1; D is tentatively TRBD1 or TRBD2 (5 bases each). The CDR3 is 12 residues long. Trimming left V 1 base short and J 14 bases short, with 12 bases between. CDR1 is MDHEN and CDR2 is SYDVKM in the germline V gene.

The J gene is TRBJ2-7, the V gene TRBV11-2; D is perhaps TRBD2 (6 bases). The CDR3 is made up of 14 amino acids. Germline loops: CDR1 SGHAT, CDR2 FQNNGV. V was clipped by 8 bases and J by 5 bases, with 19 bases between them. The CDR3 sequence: CASLKGGAINEQYF. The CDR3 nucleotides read TGTGCCAGCCTGAAGGGCGGGGCGATAAACGAGCAGTACTTC. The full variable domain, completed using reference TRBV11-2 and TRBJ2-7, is EAGVAQSPRYKIIEKRQSVAFWCNPISGHATLYWYQQILGQGPKLLIQFQNNGVVDDSQLPKDRFSAERLKGVDSTLKIQPAKLEDSAVYLCASLKGGAINEQYFGPGTRLTVT.

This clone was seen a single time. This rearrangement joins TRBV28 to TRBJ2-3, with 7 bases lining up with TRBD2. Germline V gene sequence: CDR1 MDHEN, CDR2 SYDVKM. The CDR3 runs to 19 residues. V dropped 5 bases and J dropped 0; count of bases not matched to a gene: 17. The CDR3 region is CASSPRWREGLRSTDTQYF. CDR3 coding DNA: TGTGCCAGCAGTCCGAGGTGGAGGGAGGGCCTTCGGAGCACAGATACGCAGTATTTT.

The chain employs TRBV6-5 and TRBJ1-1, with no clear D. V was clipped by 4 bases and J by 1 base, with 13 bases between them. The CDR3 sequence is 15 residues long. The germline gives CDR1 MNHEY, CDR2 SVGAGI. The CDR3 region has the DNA TGTGCCAGCAGTTTACAGTTGGCGGGGAACACTGAAGCTTTCTTT. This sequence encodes CASSLQLAGNTEAFF.

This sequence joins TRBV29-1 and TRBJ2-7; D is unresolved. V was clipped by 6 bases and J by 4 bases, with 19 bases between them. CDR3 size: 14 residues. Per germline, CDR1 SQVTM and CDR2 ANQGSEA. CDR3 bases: TGCAGCGTGGGGTTTCTAGGAACATCTTACGAGCAGTACTTC. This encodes CSVGFLGTSYEQYF.

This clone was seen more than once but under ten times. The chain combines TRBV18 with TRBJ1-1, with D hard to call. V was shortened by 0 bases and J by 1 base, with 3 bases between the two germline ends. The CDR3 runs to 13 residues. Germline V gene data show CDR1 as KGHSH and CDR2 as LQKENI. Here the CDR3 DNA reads TGTGCCAGCTCACCACCACAGAACACTGAAGCTTTCTTT. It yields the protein CASSPPQNTEAFF.

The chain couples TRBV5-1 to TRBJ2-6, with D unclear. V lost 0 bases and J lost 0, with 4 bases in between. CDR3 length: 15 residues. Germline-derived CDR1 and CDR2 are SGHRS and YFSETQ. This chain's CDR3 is CASSLASSGANVLTF. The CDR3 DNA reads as TGCGCCAGCAGCTTGGCCAGCTCTGGGGCCAACGTCCTGACTTTC.

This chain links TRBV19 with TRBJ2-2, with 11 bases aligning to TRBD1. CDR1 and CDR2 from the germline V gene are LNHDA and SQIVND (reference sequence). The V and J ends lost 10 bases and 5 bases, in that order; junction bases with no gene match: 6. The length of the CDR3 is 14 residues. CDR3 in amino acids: CATTGQGGTGELFF. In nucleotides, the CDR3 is TGTGCCACCACGGGACAGGGGGGGACCGGGGAGCTGTTTTTT.

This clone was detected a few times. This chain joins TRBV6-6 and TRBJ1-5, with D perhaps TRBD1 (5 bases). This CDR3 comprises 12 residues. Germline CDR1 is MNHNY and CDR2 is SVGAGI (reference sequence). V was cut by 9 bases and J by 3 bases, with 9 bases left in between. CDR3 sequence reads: CASRGSNQPQHF. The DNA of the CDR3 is TGTGCCAGTAGGGGCTCCAATCAGCCCCAGCATTTT.

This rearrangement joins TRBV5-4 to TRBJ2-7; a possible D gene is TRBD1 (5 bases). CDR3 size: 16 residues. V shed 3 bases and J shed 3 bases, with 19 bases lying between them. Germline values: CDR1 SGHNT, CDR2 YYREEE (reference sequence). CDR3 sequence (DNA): TGTGCCAGCAGCTCTGGGGCGACACGGAAAGACTACGAGCAGTACTTC. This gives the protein CASSSGATRKDYEQYF.

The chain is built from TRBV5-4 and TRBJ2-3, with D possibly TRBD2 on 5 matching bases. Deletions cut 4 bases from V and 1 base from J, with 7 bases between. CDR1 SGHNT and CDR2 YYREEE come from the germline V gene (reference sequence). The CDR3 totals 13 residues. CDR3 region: CASSLRGTDTQYF. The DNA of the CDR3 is TGTGCCAGCAGCCTGCGGGGCACAGATACGCAGTATTTT.

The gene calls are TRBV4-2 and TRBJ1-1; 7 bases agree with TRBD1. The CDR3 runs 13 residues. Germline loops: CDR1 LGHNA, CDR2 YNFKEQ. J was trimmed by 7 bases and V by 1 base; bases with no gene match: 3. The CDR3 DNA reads TGTGCCAGCAGCCAAGGGGGGGACAGTGAAGCTTTCTTT. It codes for CASSQGGDSEAFF.

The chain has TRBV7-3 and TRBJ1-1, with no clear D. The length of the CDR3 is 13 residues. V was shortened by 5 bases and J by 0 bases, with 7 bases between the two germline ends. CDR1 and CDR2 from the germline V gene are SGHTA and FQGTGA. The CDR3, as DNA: TGTGCCAGCAGCCGAACAGTGAACACTGAAGCTTTCTTT. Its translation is CASSRTVNTEAFF.

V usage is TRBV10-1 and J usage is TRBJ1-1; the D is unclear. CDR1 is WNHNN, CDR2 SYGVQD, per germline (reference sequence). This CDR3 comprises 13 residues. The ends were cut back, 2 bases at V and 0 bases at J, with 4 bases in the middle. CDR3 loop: CASSETLNTEAFF. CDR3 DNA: TGCGCCAGCAGTGAGACACTGAACACTGAAGCTTTCTTT.